Listed below are T cell receptor beta chains from one sample, sequenced in a study of tissue T cells after allogeneic stem cell transplantation. Clones were read by immunoSEQ multiplex PCR, and TCRdb kept only the in-frame ones, dropping some. The repertoire holds approximately 1,500 clones, with about 81% as singletons. The material sequenced was stomach tissue, taken at autopsy. The receptors were sampled from an older male patient with steroid-refractory graft-versus-host disease after an allogeneic stem cell transplant. A subset of T cells may come from the graft donor. The CDR3 runs from the conserved cysteine through the conserved F or W. D genes are given only for firm matches. The size of a clone is reported for some rows only, either as once, few or many, or as a class for expanded clones.

cdr3_length,d_call,clone_size,v_call,j_call,cdr3_nt,cdr3_aa
16,-,-,TRBV9,TRBJ2-5,TGTGCCAGCAGCGTAGTACCAACCAACCAGGCCGAGACCCAGTACTTC,CASSVVPTNQAETQYF
19,TRBD2,-,TRBV19,TRBJ2-3,TGTGCCAGTAGTATAGATCTACTAGCGGGGACTCTTAGCACAGATACGCAGTATTTT,CASSIDLLAGTLSTDTQYF
13,-,-,TRBV28,TRBJ2-5,TGTGCCAGCAGCTCAGGACTTTCAGAGACCCAGTACTTC,CASSSGLSETQYF
13,-,-,TRBV11-2,TRBJ1-2,TGTGCCAGCAGCCCTTCCGGGCCTTATGGCTACACCTTC,CASSPSGPYGYTF
14,-,-,TRBV7-2,TRBJ1-2,TGTGCCAGCAGCTCTCCGGGACAAATCTATGGCTACACCTTC,CASSSPGQIYGYTF
13,-,-,TRBV24-1,TRBJ1-2,TGTGCCACCAGCCCGAGCGATCACTATGGCTACACCTTC,CATSPSDHYGYTF
14,-,-,TRBV6-5,TRBJ2-7,TGTGCCGTTAGACAGTCTCAAGTCTCCTACGAGCAGTACTTC,CAVRQSQVSYEQYF
18,-,-,TRBV7-2,TRBJ2-3,TGTGCCAGCAGCTTAGCTGGTGGGGTCGGCGGGTTCACAGATACGCAGTATTTT,CASSLAGGVGGFTDTQYF
14,TRBD1,-,TRBV5-1,TRBJ2-7,TGCGCCAGCGGATGGACAGGGAGCTCCTACGAGCAGTACTTC,CASGWTGSSYEQYF
13,-,-,TRBV2,TRBJ2-6,TGTGCCAGCAGTGTGGCCGGGGCCAACGTCCTGACTTTC,CASSVAGANVLTF
11,-,few,TRBV7-9,TRBJ2-7,TGTGCCAGCAGCTTCTCCTACGAGCAGTACTTC,CASSFSYEQYF
13,-,once,TRBV18,TRBJ1-3,TGTGCCAGCTCACCATCCGACGACCACACCATATATTTT,CASSPSDDHTIYF
15,TRBD1,-,TRBV6-1,TRBJ1-2,TGTGCCAGCAGTGAAGAGGGTTCCAGCAGGGGGGGCTACACCTTC,CASSEEGSSRGGYTF
17,-,-,TRBV4-2,TRBJ1-3,TGTGCCAGCAGCCAAGGCCCCCTAACTGGGGTCGGAAACACCATATATTTT,CASSQGPLTGVGNTIYF
13,-,-,TRBV6-1,TRBJ2-5,TGTGCCAGCAGTGAACAGGGTGCCGAGACCCAGTACTTC,CASSEQGAETQYF
14,-,once,TRBV4-1,TRBJ2-3,TGCGCCAGCAGCCAAGGGGCTGGGACAGATACGCAGTATTTT,CASSQGAGTDTQYF
15,TRBD1,-,TRBV5-1,TRBJ2-7,TGCGCCAGCAGCTGGGGACAGGGGGCGACTTACGAGCAGTACTTC,CASSWGQGATYEQYF
13,-,once,TRBV5-6,TRBJ2-3,TGTGCCAGCAGCTCGACAGTCACAGATACGCAGTATTTT,CASSSTVTDTQYF
15,-,few,TRBV30,TRBJ1-5,TGTGCCTGGAGTCCGGGGGGATCCCCGGACCAGCCCCAGCATTTT,CAWSPGGSPDQPQHF
14,-,-,TRBV5-4,TRBJ1-1,TGTGCCAGCAGCGCCGGGTCGGCAAACACTGAAGCTTTCTTT,CASSAGSANTEAFF
13,-,-,TRBV3-1/TRBV3-2,TRBJ1-5,TGTGCCAGCAGCCAGGGGGATCATCAGCCCCAGCATTTT,CASSQGDHQPQHF
17,-,-,TRBV11-2,TRBJ1-2,TGTGCCAGCAGCTTAGACCCCGAAGCAGGGGCGCTTTATGGCTACACCTTC,CASSLDPEAGALYGYTF
15,-,-,TRBV5-6,TRBJ1-5,TGTGCCAGCAGCTGGTCGGTCGGGAGCAATCAGCCCCAGCATTTT,CASSWSVGSNQPQHF
17,-,once,TRBV7-9,TRBJ1-3,TGTGCCAGCAGCACTAGAGGGTCGGGGGGCTCTGGAAACACCATATATTTT,CASSTRGSGGSGNTIYF
16,TRBD1,-,TRBV5-4,TRBJ2-6,TGTGCCAGCAGCTTGTCAGGGGGACCAGGGGCCAACGTCCTGACTTTC,CASSLSGGPGANVLTF
15,TRBD1,-,TRBV28,TRBJ2-1,TGTGCCAGCAGTTTATTGGCAGGGGGCAACAATGAGCAGTTCTTC,CASSLLAGGNNEQFF
13,-,few,TRBV29-1,TRBJ2-1,TGCAGCGTTGGCGGTTTAGATTACAATGAGCAGTTCTTC,CSVGGLDYNEQFF
13,-,-,TRBV7-9,TRBJ1-1,TGTGCCAGCAGCTTAGACCAGGGCAGTGAAGCTTTCTTT,CASSLDQGSEAFF
18,-,once,TRBV3-1/TRBV3-2,TRBJ2-3,TGTGCCAGCAGCCAAGGGGGGGACCAGAATTGGGGCCCAGATACGCAGTATTTT,CASSQGGDQNWGPDTQYF
17,TRBD1,few,TRBV15,TRBJ1-6,TGTGCCACCAGCAGAGGTCCTCCGGGACAGGTTAATTCACCCCTCCACTTT,CATSRGPPGQVNSPLHF
14,TRBD1,-,TRBV7-3,TRBJ1-2,TGTGCCAGCAGCACCCGACAGGGGCCCTATGGCTACACCTTC,CASSTRQGPYGYTF
13,-,-,TRBV27,TRBJ1-4,TGTGCCAGCAGTCCCGGTGGGGTTGAAAAACTGTTTTTT,CASSPGGVEKLFF
13,-,-,TRBV12-3/TRBV12-4,TRBJ2-5,TGTGCCAGCAGTCAATCTCCATTAGAGACCCAGTACTTC,CASSQSPLETQYF
13,-,-,TRBV12-5,TRBJ1-1,TGTGCTAGTGCCGACAGGAGTGGCACTGAAGCTTTCTTT,CASADRSGTEAFF
14,-,few,TRBV5-5,TRBJ1-2,TGTGCCAGCAGCTTGTCTTCGGTTAACTATGGCTACACCTTC,CASSLSSVNYGYTF